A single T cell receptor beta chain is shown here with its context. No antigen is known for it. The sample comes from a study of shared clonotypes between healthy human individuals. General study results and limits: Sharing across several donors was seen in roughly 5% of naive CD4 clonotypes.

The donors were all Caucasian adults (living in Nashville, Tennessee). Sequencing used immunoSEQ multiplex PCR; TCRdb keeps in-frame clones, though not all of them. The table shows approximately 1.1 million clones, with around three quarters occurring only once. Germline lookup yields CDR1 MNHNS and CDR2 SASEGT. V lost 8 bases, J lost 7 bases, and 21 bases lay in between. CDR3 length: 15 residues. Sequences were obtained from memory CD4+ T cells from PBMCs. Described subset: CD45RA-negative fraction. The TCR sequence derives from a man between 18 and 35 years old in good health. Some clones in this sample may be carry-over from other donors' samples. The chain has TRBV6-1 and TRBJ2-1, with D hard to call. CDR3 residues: CASALESSSTNEQFF. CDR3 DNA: TGTGCCAGCGCGTTGGAAAGTTCGTCTACTAATGAGCAGTTCTTC.